The T cell receptor beta chain under discussion was sequenced for a study of blood T cell repertoires in COVID-19. The V and J ends lost 0 bases and 5 bases respectively, with 11 bases between them. Germline V gene sequence: CDR1 GTSNPN, CDR2 SVGIG (reference sequence). CDR3 length equals 14 residues. Per the original data handling: Estimates of nucleated cell counts were drawn from the amplification of reference gene primers. Clones were read by immunoSEQ multiplex PCR, and TCRdb kept only the in-frame ones, dropping some. V, J and clone size derive from that table, while D and trimming were established from the DNA sequence. Of about 220,000 clones in the sample, about 90% were seen once.

The origin of this receptor is a man aged 35 to 55 with active or convalescent COVID-19. V gene TRBV30 combines with J gene TRBJ1-5; TRBD1 might be the D (6 bases). The sample was peripheral blood. The CDR3, as DNA: TGTGCCTGGAGTGTACTGACAGGAGATCAGCCCCAGCATTTT. Protein sequence: CAWSVLTGDQPQHF.